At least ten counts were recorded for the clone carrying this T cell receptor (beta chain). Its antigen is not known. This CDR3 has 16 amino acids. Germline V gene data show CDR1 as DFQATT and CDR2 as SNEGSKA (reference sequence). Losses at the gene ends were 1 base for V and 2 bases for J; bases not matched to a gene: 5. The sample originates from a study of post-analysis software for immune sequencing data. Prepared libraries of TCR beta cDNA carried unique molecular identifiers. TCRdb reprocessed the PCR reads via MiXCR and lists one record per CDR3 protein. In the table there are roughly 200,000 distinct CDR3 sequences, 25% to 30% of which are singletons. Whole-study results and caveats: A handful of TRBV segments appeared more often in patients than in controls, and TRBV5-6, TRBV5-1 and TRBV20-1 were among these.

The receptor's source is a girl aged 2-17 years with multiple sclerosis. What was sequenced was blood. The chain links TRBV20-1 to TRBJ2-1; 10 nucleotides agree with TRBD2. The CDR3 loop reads CSARGTSGVPYNEQFF. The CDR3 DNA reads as TGCAGTGCTAGAGGTACTAGCGGGGTACCCTACAATGAGCAGTTCTTC.